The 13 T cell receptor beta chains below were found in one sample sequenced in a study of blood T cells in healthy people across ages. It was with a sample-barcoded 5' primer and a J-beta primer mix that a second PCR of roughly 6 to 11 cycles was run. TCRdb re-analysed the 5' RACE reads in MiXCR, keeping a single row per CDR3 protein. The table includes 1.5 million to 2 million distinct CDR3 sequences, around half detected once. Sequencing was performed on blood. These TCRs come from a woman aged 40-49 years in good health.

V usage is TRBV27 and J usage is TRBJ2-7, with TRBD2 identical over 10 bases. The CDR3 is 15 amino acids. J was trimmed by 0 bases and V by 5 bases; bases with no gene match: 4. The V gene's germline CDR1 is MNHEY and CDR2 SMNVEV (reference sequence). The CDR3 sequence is CASSLGLAASYEQYF. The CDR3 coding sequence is TGTGCCAGCAGTCTTGGACTAGCGGCCTCCTACGAGCAGTACTTC.

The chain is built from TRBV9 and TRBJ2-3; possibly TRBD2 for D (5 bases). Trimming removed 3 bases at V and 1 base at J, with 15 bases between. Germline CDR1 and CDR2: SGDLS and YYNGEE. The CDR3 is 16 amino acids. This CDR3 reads CASSAPSIGGTDTQYF. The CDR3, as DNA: TGTGCCAGCAGCGCCCCTAGCATAGGTGGCACAGATACGCAGTATTTT.

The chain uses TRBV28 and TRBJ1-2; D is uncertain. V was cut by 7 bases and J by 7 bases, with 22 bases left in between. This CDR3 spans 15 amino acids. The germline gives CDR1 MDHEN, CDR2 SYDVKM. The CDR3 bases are TGTGCCAGCAATCCACCGACCGGCCTCGTCTCTGGCTACACCTTC. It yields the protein CASNPPTGLVSGYTF.

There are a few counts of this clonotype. CDR3 DNA: TGTGCCAGCAGCTTCTTGTTAGGGAGTGATGGCTACACCTTC. Its protein is CASSFLLGSDGYTF. This chain joins TRBV7-9 and TRBJ1-2; D gene uncertain. CDR1 and CDR2 from the germline V gene are SEHNR and FQNEAQ (reference sequence). The V gene lost 3 bases and the J gene lost 6 bases, with 14 bases spanning the gap. The CDR3 consists of 14 residues.

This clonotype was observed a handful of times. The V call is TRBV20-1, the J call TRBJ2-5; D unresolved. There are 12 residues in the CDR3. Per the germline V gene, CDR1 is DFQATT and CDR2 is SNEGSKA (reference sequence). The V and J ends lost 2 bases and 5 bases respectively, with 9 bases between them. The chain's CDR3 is CSARNLAETQYF. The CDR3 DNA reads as TGCAGTGCTAGAAATCTTGCCGAGACCCAGTACTTC.

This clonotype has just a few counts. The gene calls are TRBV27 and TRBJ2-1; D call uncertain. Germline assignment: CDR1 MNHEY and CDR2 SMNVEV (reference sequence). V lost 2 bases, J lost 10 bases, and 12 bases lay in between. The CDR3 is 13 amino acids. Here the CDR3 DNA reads TGTGCCAGCAGTTTAGATGTAACGGCAGAGCAGTTCTTC. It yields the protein CASSLDVTAEQFF.

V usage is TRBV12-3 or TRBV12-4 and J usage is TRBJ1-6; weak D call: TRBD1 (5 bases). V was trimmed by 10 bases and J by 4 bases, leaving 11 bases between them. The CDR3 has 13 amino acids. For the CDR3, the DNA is TGTGCCACGGGGCCTATTTATAATTCACCCCTCCACTTT. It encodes CATGPIYNSPLHF.

For the CDR3, the DNA is TGTGCCAGCAGCTTCCCGGACAGGGGCGGATACAATGAGCAGTTCTTC. The encoded protein is CASSFPDRGGYNEQFF. V gene TRBV11-1 combines with J gene TRBJ2-1; 9 bases match TRBD1. Unmatched junction bases numbered 7, after V lost 3 bases and J lost 4 bases. The germline gives CDR1 SGHAT, CDR2 FQDESV (reference sequence). CDR3 length equals 16 residues.

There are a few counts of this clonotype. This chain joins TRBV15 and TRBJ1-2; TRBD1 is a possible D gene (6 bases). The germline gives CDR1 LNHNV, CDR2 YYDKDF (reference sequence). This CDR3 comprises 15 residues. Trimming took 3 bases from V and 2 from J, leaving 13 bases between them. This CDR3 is CATSRNRVGNYGYTF. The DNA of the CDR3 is TGTGCCACCAGCAGGAACAGGGTCGGGAACTATGGCTACACCTTC.

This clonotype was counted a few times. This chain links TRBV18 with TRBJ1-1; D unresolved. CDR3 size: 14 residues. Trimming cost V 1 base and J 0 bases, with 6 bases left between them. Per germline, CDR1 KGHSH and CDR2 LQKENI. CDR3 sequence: CASSPRVVNTEAFF. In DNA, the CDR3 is TGTGCCAGCTCACCACGGGTGGTGAACACTGAAGCTTTCTTT.

Here the CDR3 reads CASNMDRGQSTDTQYF. The CDR3 region has the DNA TGTGCCAGCAATATGGACAGGGGGCAGAGCACAGATACGCAGTATTTT. This chain joins TRBV5-4 and TRBJ2-3; 11 nucleotides align to TRBD1. From germline, CDR1 is SGHNT and CDR2 YYREEE (reference sequence). V was pared by 6 bases and J by 0 bases, with 6 bases of the junction left unmatched. The CDR3 runs 16 residues.

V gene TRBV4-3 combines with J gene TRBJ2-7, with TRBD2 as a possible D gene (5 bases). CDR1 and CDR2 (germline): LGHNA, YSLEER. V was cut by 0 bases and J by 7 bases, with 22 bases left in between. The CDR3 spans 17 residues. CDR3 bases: TGCGCCAGCAGCCAAGAGGAGGACGACTCCGCCTACAATGAGCAGTACTTC. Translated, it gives CASSQEEDDSAYNEQYF.

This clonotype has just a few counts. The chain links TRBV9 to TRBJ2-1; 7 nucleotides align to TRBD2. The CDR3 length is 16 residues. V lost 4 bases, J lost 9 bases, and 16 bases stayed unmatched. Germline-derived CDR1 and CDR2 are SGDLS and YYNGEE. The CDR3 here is CASSPRGAGYEVEQFF. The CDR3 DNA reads TGTGCCAGCAGCCCCCGGGGAGCGGGGTACGAGGTTGAGCAGTTCTTC.